This record covers a single T cell receptor beta chain. Its antigen remains unidentified. Base-call qualities are not available, and no considerably larger clone is one nucleotide away. This entry is derived from a study of T cell repertoires in cytomegalovirus infection (dated by TCRdb to about 2019). The study in broad terms: Recently identified HLA-C-restricted CMV epitopes, whose presentation resists viral immunomodulation, were targeted by peptide stimulations together with well-studied HLA-B-restricted epitopes. The HLA type of each donor mattered for the analysis, because public TCR beta signatures pointed to carriage of CMV infection along with the matching HLA type.

The CDR3 holds 14 amino acids from the cysteine to the phenylalanine. Only the CDR3 region is kept as DNA, spanning 42 bases read in frame from base 1. For CDR1 and CDR2, the germline V gene (reference sequence) lists LNHDA and SQIVND. For this chain, trimming is 5 bases at the V end and 7 bases at the J end, and the number of junction bases without a gene match is 3. TCRdb names Illumina HiSeq 1500 as the instrument used. The public reads were quality trimmed at Q25 with fastp and then assembled into clones with MiXCR by TCRdb, keeping productive beta chains. Identical CDR3 protein sequences are pooled into one entry, listed with their most common genes and DNA. The sample table holds some 590,000 distinct CDR3 sequences, of which approximately 40% were seen once. Over 45% of the sample goes to the ten largest clones. Results and caveats for the whole study, not just this receptor: The ex vivo response was dominated by HLA-C-restricted CMV-specific TCR beta clonotypes, which also provided the single most frequent clonotype in two of eight donors. Carriers of CMV infection plus the relevant HLA type were discriminated by the cumulative frequency of public TCR beta family members in the study cohort and in an independent roughly 340-donor cohort.

This specimen's treatment or condition label, per the study, means: in vitro stimulation with specific CMV peptide epitopes to enrich CMV-specific T cells. The rearrangement combines TRBV19 with TRBJ2-1, and 12 bases in between align with TRBD2. Here the sequenced sample was cultured PBMCs, taken from culture after CMV antigen stimulation. This TCR was recovered from a human donor in good health (CMV status not recorded). Some clones in this sample may be carry-over from other donors' samples. The encoded CDR3 is CASSGLAGSNEQFF. The nucleotide sequence reads TGTGCCAGTAGTGGACTAGCGGGGTCTAATGAGCAGTTCTTC.